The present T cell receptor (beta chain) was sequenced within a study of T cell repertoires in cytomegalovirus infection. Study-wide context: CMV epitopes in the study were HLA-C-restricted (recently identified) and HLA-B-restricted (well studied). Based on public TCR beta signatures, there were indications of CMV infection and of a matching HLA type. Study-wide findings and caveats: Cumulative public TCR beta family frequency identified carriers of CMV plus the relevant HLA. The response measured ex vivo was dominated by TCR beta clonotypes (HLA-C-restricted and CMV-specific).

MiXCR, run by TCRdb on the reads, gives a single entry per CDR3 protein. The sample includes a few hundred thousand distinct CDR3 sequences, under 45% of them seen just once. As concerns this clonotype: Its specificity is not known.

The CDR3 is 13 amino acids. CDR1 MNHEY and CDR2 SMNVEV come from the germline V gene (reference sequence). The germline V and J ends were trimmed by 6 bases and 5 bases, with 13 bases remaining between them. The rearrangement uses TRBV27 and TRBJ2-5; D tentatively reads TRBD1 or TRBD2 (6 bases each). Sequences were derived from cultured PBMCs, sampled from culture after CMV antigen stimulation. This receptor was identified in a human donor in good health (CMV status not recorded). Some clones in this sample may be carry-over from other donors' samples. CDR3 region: CASRGTGRETQYF. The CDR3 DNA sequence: TGTGCCAGCAGGGGAACAGGGAGGGAGACCCAGTACTTC.